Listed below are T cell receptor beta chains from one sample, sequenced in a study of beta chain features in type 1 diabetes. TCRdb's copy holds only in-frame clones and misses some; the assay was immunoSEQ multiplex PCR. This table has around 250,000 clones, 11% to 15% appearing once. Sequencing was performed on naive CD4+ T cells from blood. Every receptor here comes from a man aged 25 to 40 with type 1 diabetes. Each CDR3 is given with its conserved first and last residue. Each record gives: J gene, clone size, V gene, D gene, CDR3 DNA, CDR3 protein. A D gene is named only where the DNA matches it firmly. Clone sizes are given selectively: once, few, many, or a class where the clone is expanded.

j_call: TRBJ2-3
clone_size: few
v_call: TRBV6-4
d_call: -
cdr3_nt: TGTGCCAGCAGTGACCAGGGTAGCACAGATACGCAGTATTTT
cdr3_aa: CASSDQGSTDTQYF

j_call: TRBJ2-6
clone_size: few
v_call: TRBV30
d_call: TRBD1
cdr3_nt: TGTGCCTGGAGTGTACCCGGACAGGGGTATGGATCTGGGGCCAACGTCCTGACTTTC
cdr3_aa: CAWSVPGQGYGSGANVLTF

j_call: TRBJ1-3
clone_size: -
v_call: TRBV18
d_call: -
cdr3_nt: TGTGCCAGCTCACCACCAGGCAGGGCTGGAAACACCATATATTTT
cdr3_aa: CASSPPGRAGNTIYF

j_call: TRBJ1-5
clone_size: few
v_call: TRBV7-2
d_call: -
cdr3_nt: TGTGCCAGCAGCTTAGTATTAGTCAATCAGCCCCAGCATTTT
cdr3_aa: CASSLVLVNQPQHF

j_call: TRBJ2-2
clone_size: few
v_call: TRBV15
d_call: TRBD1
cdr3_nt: TGTGCCACCAGCAGGAAGGGACAGGGTGGCGGGGAGCTGTTTTTT
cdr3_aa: CATSRKGQGGGELFF

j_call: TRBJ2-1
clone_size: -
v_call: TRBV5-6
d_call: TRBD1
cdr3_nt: TGTGCCAGCAGCTTAGACAGGGTTTACAATGAGCAGTTCTTC
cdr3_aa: CASSLDRVYNEQFF

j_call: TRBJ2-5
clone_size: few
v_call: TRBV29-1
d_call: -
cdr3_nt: TGCAGCGTTGAGTTAGGGGCCCAGTACTTC
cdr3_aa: CSVELGAQYF

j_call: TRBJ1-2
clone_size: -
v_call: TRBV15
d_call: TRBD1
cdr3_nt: TGTGCCACCAGCAGTCGACAGGGCGACGGCTACACCTTC
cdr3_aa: CATSSRQGDGYTF

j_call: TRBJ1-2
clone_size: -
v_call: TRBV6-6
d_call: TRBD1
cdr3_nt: TGTGCCAGCAGTCCCCGGACAGGGGGCGGCTACACCTTC
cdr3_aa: CASSPRTGGGYTF

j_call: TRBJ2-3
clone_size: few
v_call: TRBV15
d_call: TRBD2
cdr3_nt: TGTGCCACCAGCAGAGGGTCTAGCGGTCGCACAGATACGCAGTATTTT
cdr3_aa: CATSRGSSGRTDTQYF

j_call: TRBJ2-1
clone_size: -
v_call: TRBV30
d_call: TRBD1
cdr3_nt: TGTGCCTGGACGCAGGGGGCCTACAATGAGCAGTTCTTC
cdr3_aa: CAWTQGAYNEQFF

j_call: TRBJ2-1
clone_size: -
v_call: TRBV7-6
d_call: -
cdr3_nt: TGTGCCAGCAGCTTAGCCCCAACGGGGGATGAGCAGTTCTTC
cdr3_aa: CASSLAPTGDEQFF

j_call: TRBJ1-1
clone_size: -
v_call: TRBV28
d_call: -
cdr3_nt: TGTGCCAGCAGGTCCTCAGGGGTGGGAGCTTTCTTT
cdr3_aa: CASRSSGVGAFF

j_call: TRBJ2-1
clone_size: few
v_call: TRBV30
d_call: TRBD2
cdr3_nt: TGTGCCTGGAGTGTACGCGGGGGGGCCGTAGGTGAGCAGTTCTTC
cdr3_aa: CAWSVRGGAVGEQFF

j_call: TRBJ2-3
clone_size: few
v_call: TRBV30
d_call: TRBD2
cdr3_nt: TGTGCCTGGAGTTTGAGGCGGGGGGGTGGAGATACGCAGTATTTT
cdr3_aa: CAWSLRRGGGDTQYF

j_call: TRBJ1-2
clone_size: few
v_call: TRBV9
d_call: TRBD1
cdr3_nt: TGTGCCAGCAGCGCCCGGACAGGAAGGGATGGCTACACCTTC
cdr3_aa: CASSARTGRDGYTF

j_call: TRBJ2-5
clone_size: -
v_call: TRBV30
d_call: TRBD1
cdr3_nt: TGTGCCTGGAGGGGGGGACAGGTTACTCAAGAGACCCAGTACTTC
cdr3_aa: CAWRGGQVTQETQYF

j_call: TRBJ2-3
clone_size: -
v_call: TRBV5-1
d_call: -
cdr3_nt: TGCGCCAGCAGCTTGGGGGACAACACAGATACGCAGTATTTT
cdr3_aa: CASSLGDNTDTQYF

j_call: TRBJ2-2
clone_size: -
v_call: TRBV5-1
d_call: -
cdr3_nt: TGCGCCAGCAGCTTGGTTGCCAGTAACACCGGGGAGCTGTTTTTT
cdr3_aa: CASSLVASNTGELFF

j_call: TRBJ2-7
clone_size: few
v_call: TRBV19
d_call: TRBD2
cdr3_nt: TGTGCCAGTAGTAGCGGGAGTTACTCCTCCTACGAGCAGTACTTC
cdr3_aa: CASSSGSYSSYEQYF

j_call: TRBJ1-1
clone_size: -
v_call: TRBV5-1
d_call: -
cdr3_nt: TGCGCCAGCAGCACCTCGGGTGAAGCTTTCTTT
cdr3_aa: CASSTSGEAFF

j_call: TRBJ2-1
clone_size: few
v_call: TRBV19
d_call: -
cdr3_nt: TGTGCCAGTACCTATCTTGGGGGAGGTACCTACAATGAGCAGTTCTTC
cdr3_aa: CASTYLGGGTYNEQFF

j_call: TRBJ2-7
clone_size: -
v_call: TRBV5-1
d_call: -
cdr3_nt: TGCGCCAGCAGCTCGTCGCAGGGGGGCGAGCAGTACTTC
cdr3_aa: CASSSSQGGEQYF

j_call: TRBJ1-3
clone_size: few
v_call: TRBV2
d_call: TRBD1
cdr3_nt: TGTGCCAGCAGTCCGGACAGGCTGGGCACCATATATTTT
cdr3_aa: CASSPDRLGTIYF

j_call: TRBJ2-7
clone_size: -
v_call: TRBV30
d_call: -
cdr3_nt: TGTGCCTGGAGTGTACATGCCACCTACGAGCAGTACTTC
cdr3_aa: CAWSVHATYEQYF

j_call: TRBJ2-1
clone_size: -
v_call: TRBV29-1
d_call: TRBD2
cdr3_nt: TGCAGCGTTGACCTAGCGGCATACAATGAGCAGTTCTTC
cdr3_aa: CSVDLAAYNEQFF

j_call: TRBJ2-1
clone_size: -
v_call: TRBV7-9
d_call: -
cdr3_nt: TGTGCCAGCAGCTCACCACTTAACCAGGCTACCAATGAGCAGTTCTTC
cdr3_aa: CASSSPLNQATNEQFF

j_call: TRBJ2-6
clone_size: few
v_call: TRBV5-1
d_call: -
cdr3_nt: TGCGCCAGCAGCTCTACAGGCTCTGGGGCCAACGTCCTGACTTTC
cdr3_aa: CASSSTGSGANVLTF

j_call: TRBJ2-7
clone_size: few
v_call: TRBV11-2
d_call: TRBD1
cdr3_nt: TGTGCCAGCAGTCGGGACAGGGACGAGCAGTACTTC
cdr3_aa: CASSRDRDEQYF

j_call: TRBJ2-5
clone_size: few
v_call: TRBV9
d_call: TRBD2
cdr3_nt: TGTGCCAGCAGCGTAGGCCGGGGGGGCTTTTCCGGAGAGACCCAGTACTTC
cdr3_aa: CASSVGRGGFSGETQYF

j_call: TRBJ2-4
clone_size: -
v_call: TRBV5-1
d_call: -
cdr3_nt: TGCGCCAGCAGCTTGGAAACTGGGTCGGGAAACATTCAGTACTTC
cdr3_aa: CASSLETGSGNIQYF

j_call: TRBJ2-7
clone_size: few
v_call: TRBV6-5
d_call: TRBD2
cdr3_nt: TGTGCCAGCAGTAGCGGGAGAGTGGACGAGCAGTACTTC
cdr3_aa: CASSSGRVDEQYF

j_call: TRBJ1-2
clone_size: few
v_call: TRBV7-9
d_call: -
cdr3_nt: TGTGCCAGCAGCTTAGCCTACCGGGTACCTGATGGCTACACCTTC
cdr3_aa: CASSLAYRVPDGYTF

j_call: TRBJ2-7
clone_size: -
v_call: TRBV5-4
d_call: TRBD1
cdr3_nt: TGTGCCAGCAGCCGGACAGGGGACTACGAGCAGTACTTC
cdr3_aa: CASSRTGDYEQYF

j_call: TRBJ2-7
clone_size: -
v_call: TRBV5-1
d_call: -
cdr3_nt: TGCGCCAGCAGCTTGGGAGCAATGGGGGCAGGATACGAGCAGTACTTC
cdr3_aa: CASSLGAMGAGYEQYF

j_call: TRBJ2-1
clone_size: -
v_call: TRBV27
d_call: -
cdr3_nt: TGTGCCAGCAGTTTATATCCCCTCGCGGAGAACTCCTACAATGAGCAGTTCTTC
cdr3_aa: CASSLYPLAENSYNEQFF

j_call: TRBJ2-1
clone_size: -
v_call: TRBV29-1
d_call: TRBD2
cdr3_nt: TGCAGCGTTGAAGGGGCTAGCGGGAGTGCTGATGAGCAGTTCTTC
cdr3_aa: CSVEGASGSADEQFF

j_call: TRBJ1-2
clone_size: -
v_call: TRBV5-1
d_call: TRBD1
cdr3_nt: TGCGCCAGCAGCTTGGAAACGGGACAGGGAACTAAAGGCTACACCTTC
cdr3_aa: CASSLETGQGTKGYTF

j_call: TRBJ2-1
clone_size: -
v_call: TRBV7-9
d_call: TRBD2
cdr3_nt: TGTGCCAGCAGCTTAGGATCGGGAGGGTACAATGAGCAGTTCTTC
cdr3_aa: CASSLGSGGYNEQFF

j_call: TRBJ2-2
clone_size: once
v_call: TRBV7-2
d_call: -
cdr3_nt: TGTGCCAGCAGCTTAGAATCGTCCACCGGGGAGCTGTTTTTT
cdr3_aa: CASSLESSTGELFF

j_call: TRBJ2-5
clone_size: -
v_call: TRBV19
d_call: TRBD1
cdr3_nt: TGTGCCAGTAGTACCGACAGGGGGCAAGAGACCCAGTACTTC
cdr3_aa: CASSTDRGQETQYF

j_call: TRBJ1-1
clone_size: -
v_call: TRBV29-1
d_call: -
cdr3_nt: TGCAGCGTTGAGGGCATTTTGAACACTGAAGCTTTCTTT
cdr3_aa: CSVEGILNTEAFF

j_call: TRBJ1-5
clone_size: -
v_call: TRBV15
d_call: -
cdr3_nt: TGTGCCACCAGCAGAGATAAACGAGATAGTCCCTATCAGCCCCAGCATTTT
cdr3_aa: CATSRDKRDSPYQPQHF

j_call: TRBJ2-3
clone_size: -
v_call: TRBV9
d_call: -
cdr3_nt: TGTGCCAGCAGCGTAGGGGTGACAGGCGGAGATACGCAGTATTTT
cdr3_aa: CASSVGVTGGDTQYF

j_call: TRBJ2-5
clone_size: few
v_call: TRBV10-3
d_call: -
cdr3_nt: TGTGCCATCAGTGAGTCTGCCGAGGAGACCCAGTACTTC
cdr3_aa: CAISESAEETQYF

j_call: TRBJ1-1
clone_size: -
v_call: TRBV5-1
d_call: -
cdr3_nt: TGCGCCAGCAGCACTGGACAAATAGACACTGAAGCTTTCTTT
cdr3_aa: CASSTGQIDTEAFF

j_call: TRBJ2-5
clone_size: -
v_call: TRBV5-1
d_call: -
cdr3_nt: TGCGCCAGCAGCTTGGGGAACAGCTTTTTAGAGACCCAGTACTTC
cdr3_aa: CASSLGNSFLETQYF

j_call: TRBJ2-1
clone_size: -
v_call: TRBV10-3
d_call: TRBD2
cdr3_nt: TGTGCCATCAGTGCGACTAGCGGTAATGAGCAGTTCTTC
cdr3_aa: CAISATSGNEQFF